A single sample gave rise to the 22 T cell receptor beta chains below, sequenced in a study of blood T cell repertoires in COVID-19. Here immunoSEQ multiplex PCR was the method, and the copy in TCRdb shows in-frame clones only, minus some. The table shows tens of thousands of clones, with around 92% occurring only once. Material: peripheral blood. These receptor sequences come from a human donor in a cohort sampled during active COVID-19.

This clone occurred a few times. The chain has TRBV14 and TRBJ2-7, with TRBD1 as a possible D gene (6 bases). The V end was cut by 3 bases, the J end by 3 bases, with 12 bases between. The CDR3 contains 14 residues. CDR1 and CDR2 from the germline V gene are SGHDN and FVKESK. The DNA of the CDR3 is TGTGCCAGCAGCCATATTGACAGGCTCTACGAGCAGTACTTC. Its translation is CASSHIDRLYEQYF. The full variable domain, in which reference TRBV14 and TRBJ2-7 provide the parts outside the CDR3, is EAGVTQFPSHSVIEKGQTVTLRCDPISGHDNLYWYRRVMGKEIKFLLHFVKESKQDESGMPNNRFLAERTGGTYSTLKVQPAELEDSGVYFCASSHIDRLYEQYFGPGTRLTVT.

V and J are TRBV7-8 and TRBJ2-2; D may be TRBD2 (6 bases). The length of the CDR3 is 16 residues. Germline V lookup: CDR1 SGHVS, CDR2 FQNEAQ. With 2 bases removed from V and 0 bases from J, the gap between germline ends came to 10 bases. CDR3 DNA sequence: TGTGCCAGCAGCTTACTGGCGGGAACGAACACCGGGGAGCTGTTTTTT. Its translation: CASSLLAGTNTGELFF.

J is TRBJ1-5 and V is TRBV2, with a tentative D call TRBD1 (6 bases). The CDR3 is made up of 14 amino acids. Germline values: CDR1 SNHLY, CDR2 FYNNEI. V dropped 6 bases and J dropped 0 bases, with 9 bases sitting between them. Here the CDR3 DNA reads TGTGCCAGCAGGAACAGGGTTAGCAATCAGCCCCAGCATTTT. Its translation: CASRNRVSNQPQHF.

This chain joins TRBV30 and TRBJ1-3; D gene ambiguous. V was pared by 8 bases and J by 0 bases, with 11 bases between. This CDR3 region has 13 residues. Per germline, CDR1 GTSNPN and CDR2 SVGIG (reference sequence). The CDR3: CAGSSFSGNTIYF. In nucleotides, the CDR3 is TGTGCCGGCTCCTCTTTCTCTGGAAACACCATATATTTT.

The chain joins TRBV19 to TRBJ1-5, with 9 bases matching TRBD1. The CDR3 extends over 16 amino acids. With 5 bases clipped from V and 4 bases from J, the junction kept 9 bases outside the gene matches. The germline gives CDR1 LNHDA, CDR2 SQIVND (reference sequence). CDR3 bases: TGTGCCAGTAGTGCTCAGGCCGGGACAGGGAATCAGCCCCAGCATTTT. Protein sequence: CASSAQAGTGNQPQHF.

V usage is TRBV19 and J usage is TRBJ2-7, with TRBD2 matching over 10 bases. The CDR3 contains 14 residues. Germline V gives CDR1 LNHDA, CDR2 SQIVND (reference sequence). Trimming cost V 9 bases and J 2 bases; bases outside gene matches: 7. In DNA, the CDR3 is TGTGCCAGCCACGGGGGGACTAGCGCCTACGAGCAGTACTTC. Translation: CASHGGTSAYEQYF.

The chain couples TRBV24-1 to TRBJ1-1; perhaps TRBD1 as D (6 bases). The CDR3 spans 18 residues. V dropped 2 bases and J dropped 0 bases, with 18 bases sitting between them. The germline V gene encodes CDR1 KGHDR and CDR2 SFDVKD. CDR3 amino acids: CATSDWGHSPHMNTEAFF. CDR3 DNA sequence: TGTGCCACCAGTGATTGGGGACATTCTCCCCACATGAACACTGAAGCTTTCTTT.

This clone appeared once. The chain recombines TRBV9 with TRBJ1-3; no clear D gene. Germline loops: CDR1 SGDLS, CDR2 YYNGEE. Trimming stripped 3 bases from V and 2 bases from J, with 9 bases between. The CDR3 contains 14 residues. The DNA of the CDR3 is TGTGCCAGCAGCGGCACAGTTACTGGAAACACCATATATTTT. Its translation is CASSGTVTGNTIYF.

This clone appeared many times. V and J are TRBV27 and TRBJ2-2, with 9 bases matching TRBD2. Germline V CDR1 and CDR2: MNHEY, SMNVEV (reference sequence). V lost 5 bases and J lost 6; bases outside the gene matches: 10. CDR3 length: 16 residues. The CDR3 nucleotides read TGTGCCAGCAGTCCTTTAGCGGGAGCGGAGTCCGGGGAGCTGTTTTTT. Protein: CASSPLAGAESGELFF.

The CDR3 loop is CASSLAGGPVSYNEQFF. CDR3 DNA: TGTGCCAGCAGCTTGGCGGGAGGGCCAGTGTCCTACAATGAGCAGTTCTTC. The rearrangement links TRBV13 to TRBJ2-1, with TRBD2 matching over 9 bases. From germline, CDR1 is PRHDT and CDR2 FYEKMQ (reference sequence). V shed 3 bases, J shed 1 base, and the junction held 7 bases outside the gene matches. The CDR3 is made up of 17 amino acids.

V and J are TRBV6-5 and TRBJ1-2; 8 bases are shared with TRBD1. This CDR3 is 14 amino acids long. Looked up from germline, CDR1 is MNHEY and CDR2 is SVGAGI. The V gene end was trimmed by 6 bases and the J gene end by 6 bases; junction bases not matched to a gene: 9. The CDR3 loop reads CASSSRTGRDGYTF. CDR3 nucleotide sequence: TGTGCCAGCAGCTCCCGGACAGGGAGAGATGGCTACACCTTC.

The chain joins TRBV27 to TRBJ2-3; tentatively, D is TRBD1 (6 bases). Germline loops: CDR1 MNHEY, CDR2 SMNVEV (reference sequence). There are 14 residues in the CDR3. Trimming pared 7 bases from V and 4 bases from J, leaving 15 bases between. In nucleotides, the CDR3 is TGTGCCAGCACCTCCTCCAGGGGCGCAGATACGCAGTATTTT. Protein: CASTSSRGADTQYF.

The chain has TRBV5-6 and TRBJ1-4; 8 nucleotides line up with TRBD1. Per the germline V gene, CDR1 is SGHDT and CDR2 is YYEEEE. This CDR3 contains 17 residues. Trimming removed 4 bases from V and 7 bases from J; junction bases left unmatched: 15. In nucleotides, the CDR3 is TGTGCCAGCAGCCGTACCGGGACAGGCGCCCTGGGTGAAAAACTGTTTTTT. Translation gives CASSRTGTGALGEKLFF.

The V call is TRBV6-6, the J call TRBJ1-6; D uncertain. Per germline, CDR1 MNHNY and CDR2 SVGAGI (reference sequence). Trimming removed 8 bases at V and 2 bases at J, with 10 bases between. The CDR3 sequence is 14 residues long. CDR3: CASCPGAYNSPLHF. The CDR3 nucleotides are TGTGCCAGCTGTCCCGGGGCCTATAATTCACCCCTCCACTTT.

The chain carries TRBV3-1 (or the pseudogene TRBV3-2) and TRBJ2-1; TRBD1 matches at 8 bases. In germline, CDR1 is LGHDT, CDR2 YNNKEL (reference sequence). The CDR3 is made up of 15 amino acids. The trim removed 1 base at V and 8 bases at J, leaving 7 bases unmatched. Here the CDR3 DNA reads TGTGCCAGCAGCCAAGGGGCGACAGGGGCGTATGAGCAGTTCTTC. Protein product: CASSQGATGAYEQFF.

In nucleotides, the CDR3 is TGTGCCAGCAGCTTGATAGAGAACACCTTC. It encodes CASSLIENTF. This chain connects TRBV5-6 to TRBJ1-2; D unclear. V gave up 1 base and J gave up 12 bases, with 7 bases separating them. The CDR3 is 10 residues long. In germline, CDR1 is SGHDT, CDR2 YYEEEE.

J is TRBJ2-3 and V is TRBV5-1; 9 positions agree with TRBD2. Trimming cost V 3 bases and J 5 bases; bases outside gene matches: 10. The CDR3 is made up of 16 amino acids. Germline CDR1 and CDR2: SGHRS and YFSETQ. The CDR3 reads CASSSLAGGRIDTQYF. CDR3 coding DNA: TGCGCCAGCAGCTCTCTGGCGGGAGGGCGAATAGATACGCAGTATTTT.

The rearrangement joins TRBV9 to TRBJ1-6, with 7 bases lining up with TRBD1. The V and J ends lost 0 bases and 7 bases, in that order; junction bases with no gene match: 7. CDR3 length equals 16 residues. Per the germline V gene, CDR1 is SGDLS and CDR2 is YYNGEE. The CDR3 DNA is TGTGCCAGCAGCGTAGGGGTTGGGACAGAAAATTCACCCCTCCACTTT. This sequence encodes CASSVGVGTENSPLHF.

The rearrangement links TRBV5-1 to TRBJ2-3; no clear D. Trimming shortened V by 4 bases and J by 1 base, and 10 bases separated the two germline ends. Looked up from germline, CDR1 is SGHRS and CDR2 is YFSETQ. This CDR3 spans 14 amino acids. The CDR3 DNA follows: TGCGCCAGCAGCCCGACGGCGGGCACAGATACGCAGTATTTT. Amino acids: CASSPTAGTDTQYF.

The chain couples TRBV24-1 to TRBJ2-5, with 7 bases fitting TRBD1. This CDR3 has 16 residues. Germline assignment: CDR1 KGHDR and CDR2 SFDVKD. V dropped 3 bases and J dropped 3; count of bases not matched to a gene: 9. Written as DNA, the CDR3 is TGTGCCACCAGTGATCCTACCGACAGGGTGAAAGAGACCCAGTACTTC. Amino acids: CATSDPTDRVKETQYF.

The chain links TRBV18 to TRBJ2-2; 8 bases are a match to TRBD2. Germline loops: CDR1 KGHSH, CDR2 LQKENI. The V and J ends lost 3 bases and 2 bases, in that order; junction bases with no gene match: 5. The CDR3 covers 16 residues. The CDR3 is CASSPPSGQNTGELFF. In DNA form, the CDR3 reads TGTGCCAGCTCACCGCCTAGCGGGCAAAACACCGGGGAGCTGTTTTTT. The variable domain in full, completed from reference TRBV18 and TRBJ2-2, reads NAGVMQNPRHLVRRRGQEARLRCSPMKGHSHVYWYRQLPEEGLKFMVYLQKENIIDESGMPKERFSAEFPKEGPSILRIQQVVRGDSAAYFCASSPPSGQNTGELFFGEGSRLTVL.

The rearrangement uses TRBV5-8 and TRBJ1-2; perhaps TRBD1 as D (6 bases). V was pared by 0 bases and J by 3 bases, with 6 bases between. This CDR3 contains 13 residues. Looked up from germline, CDR1 is SGHTS and CDR2 is YDEGEE. In DNA, the CDR3 is TGTGCCAGCAGCTTGGAGGGGGACTATGGCTACACCTTC. This translates into CASSLEGDYGYTF.